These T cell receptor beta chains were read from a single sample in a study of cytomegalovirus exposure and HLA in healthy donors. Assay used: immunoSEQ multiplex PCR; TCRdb lists only in-frame clones, some missing. Seen here are tens of thousands of clones, 70% to 75% observed once, and the top ten hold around 6.5%. The sample comprised PBMCs. These receptors were obtained from a woman in her fifties or sixties in good health and CMV-seropositive. Each CDR3 is given with its conserved first and last residue. The order of the fields is J gene, CDR3 length, D gene, V gene, clone size, CDR3 DNA, CDR3 protein. The D gene is left open where the match is weak. A row's size may be missing; if present it is once, few, many or a size class.

TRBJ2-6,18,TRBD1,TRBV11-1,-,TGTGCCAGCAGCTTTAGCCCAGGGGGCGCCTCTGGGGCCAACGTCCTGACTTTC,CASSFSPGGASGANVLTF
TRBJ2-7,15,TRBD1,TRBV15,-,TGTGCCACCAGCGAAGGGACAGGGGGGAGCTACGAGCAGTACTTC,CATSEGTGGSYEQYF
TRBJ1-1,13,-,TRBV30,-,TGTGCCTGGACCACCGGGATGAACACTGAAGCTTTCTTT,CAWTTGMNTEAFF
TRBJ2-1,15,-,TRBV5-1,-,TGCGCCAGCAGCTTAGGGGTTAGCACCTACAATGAGCAGTTCTTC,CASSLGVSTYNEQFF
TRBJ2-1,16,-,TRBV6-6,once,TGTGCCAGCAGTTACGGGGAGGAGGATTGGGGGAATGAGCAGTTCTTC,CASSYGEEDWGNEQFF
TRBJ2-3,13,TRBD2,TRBV30,once,TGTGCCGGACCAGGGAGGGCCCCAGATACGCAGTATTTT,CAGPGRAPDTQYF
TRBJ1-1,10,-,TRBV30,few,TGTGCCTGGATAGTTACTGAAGCTTTCTTT,CAWIVTEAFF
TRBJ2-5,12,-,TRBV5-1,-,TGCGCCAGCAGCTTGCGCCAAGAGACCCAGTACTTC,CASSLRQETQYF
TRBJ1-5,13,-,TRBV30,few,TGTGCCTGGGCTACAGGGTCCAATCAGCCCCAGCATTTT,CAWATGSNQPQHF
TRBJ2-1,14,-,TRBV6-5,-,TGTGCCAGCAGTCGACTAGAAGGTCGCCATGAGCAGTTCTTC,CASSRLEGRHEQFF
TRBJ2-7,14,TRBD1,TRBV18,-,TGTGCCAGCTCACTGGACAGGGCTACCCACGAGCAGTACTTC,CASSLDRATHEQYF
TRBJ2-5,15,-,TRBV4-1,-,TGCGCCAGCAGCCAAGGGACTCCAACAAGGGAGACCCAGTACTTC,CASSQGTPTRETQYF
TRBJ2-7,15,TRBD1,TRBV27,-,TGTGCCAGCAGTTTAGGACAGGCCATCGGATGGGAGCAGTACTTC,CASSLGQAIGWEQYF
TRBJ1-2,15,TRBD1,TRBV7-9,-,TGTGCCAGCAGTTTTCCGGGACAGGGGGTGCATGGCTACACCTTC,CASSFPGQGVHGYTF
TRBJ2-5,16,TRBD1,TRBV2,-,TGTGCCAGCACCCTTCGTCGACAGGGGCCTTGGGAGACCCAGTACTTC,CASTLRRQGPWETQYF
TRBJ1-2,13,-,TRBV19,-,TGTGCCAGTAGATTAGACACAGTCTATGGCTACACCTTC,CASRLDTVYGYTF
TRBJ1-1,14,-,TRBV7-9,few,TGTGCCAGCAGCGGAGAGACAGGTTTCACTGAAGCTTTCTTT,CASSGETGFTEAFF
TRBJ2-1,12,-,TRBV7-8,-,TGTGCCAGCAGCTTAGTCGTGAATGAGCAGTTCTTC,CASSLVVNEQFF
TRBJ2-1,15,TRBD2,TRBV5-5,few,TGTGCCAGCAGCCCCAGGACTAGCGGCGACAATGAGCAGTTCTTC,CASSPRTSGDNEQFF
TRBJ2-3,17,TRBD2,TRBV4-1,-,TGCGCCAGCAGCCATCCTGGGAGCGGGGCCGAGGGAGATACGCAGTATTTT,CASSHPGSGAEGDTQYF
TRBJ1-5,13,-,TRBV30,-,TGTGCCTGGAGGGGGCGTTTGGATCAGCCCCAGCATTTT,CAWRGRLDQPQHF
TRBJ2-4,14,-,TRBV19,-,TGTGCCAGTAGCCATCGAGGGGGTAGAAACATTCAGTACTTC,CASSHRGGRNIQYF
TRBJ1-4,13,-,TRBV18,-,TGTGCCAGCTCCCCCGGGGCTAATGAAAAACTGTTTTTT,CASSPGANEKLFF
TRBJ2-3,14,TRBD1,TRBV10-2,-,TGCGCCAGCTCAAGACAGGGTCAGGAAGATACGCAGTATTTT,CASSRQGQEDTQYF
TRBJ2-2,15,-,TRBV4-1,-,TGCGCCAGCAGCCAATCTGAGAGCGGAAACGGGGAGCTGTTTTTT,CASSQSESGNGELFF
TRBJ1-3,14,-,TRBV19,-,TGTGCCAGTAGTATAGGTTTATCTGGAAACACCATATATTTT,CASSIGLSGNTIYF
TRBJ2-1,14,-,TRBV7-8,many,TGTGCCAGCAGCTTAGGGGGAGAGGGAAATGAGCAGTTCTTC,CASSLGGEGNEQFF
TRBJ2-2,17,TRBD2,TRBV15,-,TGTGCCACCAGCAGAGTTGGGCGGGAGCGGGGCACCGGGGAGCTGTTTTTT,CATSRVGRERGTGELFF
TRBJ2-5,15,TRBD2,TRBV4-2,few,TGTGCCAGCAGCCATGTTCTAGCGGGAGTGGAGACCCAGTACTTC,CASSHVLAGVETQYF
TRBJ2-2,20,-,TRBV21-1,-,TGTGCCAGCAGCAAGTTGGGGACTAGCGGGAGTTGGACGAACACCGGGGAGCTGTTTTTT,CASSKLGTSGSWTNTGELFF
TRBJ1-1,12,TRBD1,TRBV5-6,few,TGTGCCAGCAGCTGGGGACAGGGCGAAGCTTTCTTT,CASSWGQGEAFF
TRBJ2-7,15,TRBD1,TRBV7-6,-,TGTGCCAGCAGCTTAGGGGGACAGGAGATATACGAGCAGTACTTC,CASSLGGQEIYEQYF
TRBJ2-7,13,TRBD1,TRBV30,-,TGTGCCTGGAGTGGACAGGGCACCGACGAGCAGTACTTC,CAWSGQGTDEQYF
TRBJ2-3,13,-,TRBV30,-,TGTGCCTGGAGACTTGCAGGGGTCACTACGCAGTATTTT,CAWRLAGVTTQYF
TRBJ2-2,16,TRBD2,TRBV28,-,TGTGCCAGCAGAGGGCTCCCGGGAGGTAATACCGGGGAGCTGTTTTTT,CASRGLPGGNTGELFF
TRBJ1-4,18,-,TRBV28,-,TGTGCCAGCAGTTTTCCTCGACTCGGGGGGACAACTAATGAAAAACTGTTTTTT,CASSFPRLGGTTNEKLFF
TRBJ2-7,12,TRBD1,TRBV29-1,-,TGCAGCGCACGGACAGGGGTGGGGGAGCAGTACTTC,CSARTGVGEQYF
TRBJ1-2,15,-,TRBV4-2,-,TGTGCCAGCAGCCCCACAGGGAGGGGAGGCTATGGCTACACCTTC,CASSPTGRGGYGYTF
TRBJ1-5,13,-,TRBV2,many,TGTGCCAGCAGTCGGACTCGCCAGCAGCCCCAGCATTTT,CASSRTRQQPQHF
TRBJ2-5,14,TRBD1,TRBV19,once,TGTGCCAGTACTGACAGGGGGCTCGGAGAGACCCAGTACTTC,CASTDRGLGETQYF
TRBJ2-1,17,-,TRBV13,-,TGTGCCAGCAGCTTAGCGACGAGACCTAGCTCCTACAATGAGCAGTTCTTC,CASSLATRPSSYNEQFF
TRBJ1-1,16,-,TRBV6-5,-,TGTGCCAGCAGTTACGGGGGGGCGGAGTTCCGTTCGGTAGCTTTCTTT,CASSYGGAEFRSVAFF
TRBJ1-1,15,TRBD1,TRBV27,-,TGTGCCAGCAGTTCGTCCCGGGACAGGGACACTGAAGCTTTCTTT,CASSSSRDRDTEAFF
TRBJ2-5,15,-,TRBV4-1,-,TGCGCCAGCAGCCAACAAGACAGGAAACAAGAGACCCAGTACTTC,CASSQQDRKQETQYF
TRBJ2-7,16,TRBD1,TRBV7-6,-,TGTGCCAGCAGCCTTGGGCTGGGGACAGGGGTTGAGGAGCAGTACTTC,CASSLGLGTGVEEQYF
TRBJ2-7,13,-,TRBV18,-,TGTGCCAGCTCACTCCGGGAGCCCTACGAGCAGTACTTC,CASSLREPYEQYF
TRBJ1-3,15,-,TRBV6-5,-,TGTGCCAGCAGTTATGGACTGAGCTCTGGAAACACCATATATTTT,CASSYGLSSGNTIYF